A selection of T cell receptor beta chains follows, all from one sample in a study of OX40 agonist ivuxolimab in advanced cancers. This table comes from immunoSEQ multiplex PCR, and its TCRdb copy is limited to in-frame clones, with some not included. The sample has 73,000 or so clones; 80% to 95% are singletons. Source: CD4+ or CD8+ T cells sorted from blood, taken in a trial of the OX40 agonist ivuxolimab. Receptor source: an adult with an advanced solid tumor such as melanoma, head and neck, liver or kidney cancer. CDR3s include the opening cysteine and the closing phenylalanine or tryptophan. Fields, in order: V gene, J gene, D gene, CDR3 DNA, CDR3 protein. A D gene is named only where the DNA matches it firmly.

TRBV6-1	TRBJ1-2	NA	TGTGCCAGCAGTGAAGGTGTGGAGTGGAACTATGGCTACACCTTC	CASSEGVEWNYGYTF
TRBV7-9	TRBJ2-1	TRBD1	TGTGCCAGCAGCCCAGGGGGAGTATACAATGAGCAGTTCTTC	CASSPGGVYNEQFF
TRBV5-6	TRBJ2-2	TRBD2	TGTGCCAGCAGCTTGTCGCGGGGGGTTAACACCGGGGAGCTGTTTTTT	CASSLSRGVNTGELFF
TRBV12-5	TRBJ2-7	NA	TGTGCTAGTGGTTTGTCAGGGATGGCCTACGAGCAGTACTTC	CASGLSGMAYEQYF
TRBV27	TRBJ2-3	NA	TGTGCCAGCAGTTTCGTAAGCCTCACAGATACGCAGTATTTT	CASSFVSLTDTQYF
TRBV7-8	TRBJ1-1	NA	TGTGCCAGCAGCTTACATGCTCTAGAGAACACTGAAGCTTTCTTT	CASSLHALENTEAFF
TRBV4-1	TRBJ1-4	TRBD1	TGCGCCAGCAGTGTGACAGGGGGTGAAAAACTGTTTTTT	CASSVTGGEKLFF
TRBV27	TRBJ2-6	NA	TGTGCCAGCAGCCGGGGTCCCCCCTCTGGGGCCAACGTCCTGACTTTC	CASSRGPPSGANVLTF
TRBV7-2	TRBJ2-2	TRBD1	TGTGCCAGCAGCGGCGGGACAGGCGAGCTGTTTTTT	CASSGGTGELFF
TRBV19	TRBJ1-5	NA	TGTGCCAGTAGTTCGTCCTGGTTGGTGGGCAATCAGCCCCAGCATTTT	CASSSSWLVGNQPQHF
TRBV11-3	TRBJ2-1	NA	TGTGCCAGCAGCTTAGGAATTTTGGGTCCTGAGGATGAGCAGTTCTTC	CASSLGILGPEDEQFF
TRBV13	TRBJ2-2	NA	TGTGCCAGCAGCTCCACCCGGGGGACCCAACACACCGGGGAGCTGTTTTTT	CASSSTRGTQHTGELFF
TRBV30	TRBJ2-7	TRBD2	TGTGCCTGGAGTGTACTAGCGGGGAAGAACGAGCAGTACTTC	CAWSVLAGKNEQYF
TRBV18	TRBJ1-2	TRBD1	TGTGCCAGCTCACCACCGTGGGGACAGTTTAACTATGGCTACACCTTC	CASSPPWGQFNYGYTF
TRBV5-1	TRBJ2-7	TRBD2	TGCGCCAGCAGAGCGGGGCTCTCCTACGAGCAGTACTTC	CASRAGLSYEQYF
TRBV27	TRBJ2-7	NA	TGTGCCAGCAGTTTAGCTTTCGCGACAGAGTCCTACGAGCAGTACTTC	CASSLAFATESYEQYF
TRBV2	TRBJ1-3	NA	TGTGCCAGCATGTGGAACACCATATATTTT	CASMWNTIYF
TRBV13	TRBJ1-2	NA	TGTGCCAGCACCCAGTTTCCGGGAGGCTACACCTTC	CASTQFPGGYTF
TRBV10-1	TRBJ2-2	TRBD2	TGCGCCAGCCCATTAGCGGGGAGTACCGGGGAGCTGTTTTTT	CASPLAGSTGELFF
TRBV9	TRBJ2-6	TRBD1	TGTGCCAGCAGCGTAGTGACAGGGAATTCCAAGGGCTCTGGGGCCAACGTCCTGACTTTC	CASSVVTGNSKGSGANVLTF
TRBV11-2	TRBJ2-3	TRBD2	TGTGCCAGCAGCTTAGATCCTAGCGGGGGGGCAGATACGCAGTATTTT	CASSLDPSGGADTQYF
TRBV6-5	TRBJ2-1	NA	TGTGCCAGCAGTTACCCAACCAAGGGTGAGCAGTTCTTC	CASSYPTKGEQFF
TRBV19	TRBJ2-3	NA	TGTGCCAGTAGTATAAGTGAGGGGGTGGATACGCAGTATTTT	CASSISEGVDTQYF
TRBV10-3	TRBJ2-7	NA	TGTGCCATCAGTGAGGGGGGCGAGCAGTACTTC	CAISEGGEQYF
TRBV13	TRBJ1-4	TRBD1	TGTGCCAGCAGCTTGGGACAGGGAGGTGAAAAACTGTTTTTT	CASSLGQGGEKLFF
TRBV12-5	TRBJ1-1	NA	TGTGCTAGTGGTGGCATAGGGCCTCCCGTTGCGCCTTTCTTT	CASGGIGPPVAPFF
TRBV14	TRBJ2-1	TRBD1	TGTGCCAGCAGAGAGACAGGGGGCAATGAGCAGTTCTTC	CASRETGGNEQFF
TRBV6-5	TRBJ2-7	NA	TGTGCCAGCAGTTACTTTCGGCCCCCCTACGAGCAGTACTTC	CASSYFRPPYEQYF
TRBV9	TRBJ2-2	TRBD2	TGTGCCAGTCAAGCGGGGGGTTTAAACACCGGGGAGCTGTTTTTT	CASQAGGLNTGELFF
TRBV19	TRBJ2-1	NA	TGTGCCAGTAGTCCTGACCTAAATGAGCAGTTCTTC	CASSPDLNEQFF